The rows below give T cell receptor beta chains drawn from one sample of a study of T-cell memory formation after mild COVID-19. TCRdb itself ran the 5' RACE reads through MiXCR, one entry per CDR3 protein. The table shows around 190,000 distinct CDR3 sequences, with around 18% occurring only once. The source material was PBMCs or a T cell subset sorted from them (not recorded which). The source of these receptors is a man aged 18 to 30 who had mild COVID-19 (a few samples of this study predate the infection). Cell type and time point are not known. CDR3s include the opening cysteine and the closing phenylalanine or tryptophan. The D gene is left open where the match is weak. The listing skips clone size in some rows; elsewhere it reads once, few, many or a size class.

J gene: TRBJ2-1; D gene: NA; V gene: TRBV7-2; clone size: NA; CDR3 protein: CASRGNEQFF; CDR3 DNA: TGTGCCAGCAGGGGCAATGAGCAGTTCTTC
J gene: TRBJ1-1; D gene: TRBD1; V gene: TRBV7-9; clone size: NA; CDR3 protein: CASTTPQGRKTEAFF; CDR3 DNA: TGTGCCAGCACGACCCCACAGGGGAGGAAGACTGAAGCTTTCTTT
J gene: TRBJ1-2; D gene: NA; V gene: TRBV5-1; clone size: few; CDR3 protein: CASSTGNYGYTF; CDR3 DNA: TGCGCCAGCAGTACAGGGAACTATGGCTACACCTTC
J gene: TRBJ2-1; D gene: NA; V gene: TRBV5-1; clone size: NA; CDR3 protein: CASSFEPNNEQFF; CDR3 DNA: TGCGCCAGCAGCTTTGAACCGAACAATGAGCAGTTCTTC
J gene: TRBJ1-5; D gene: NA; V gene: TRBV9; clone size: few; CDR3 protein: CASSGAPGQPQHF; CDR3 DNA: TGTGCCAGCAGCGGGGCGCCGGGGCAGCCCCAGCATTTT
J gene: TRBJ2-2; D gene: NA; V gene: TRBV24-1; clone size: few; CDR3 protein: CATSDSVTNTGELFF; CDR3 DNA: TGTGCCACCAGTGATTCTGTTACGAACACCGGGGAGCTGTTTTTT
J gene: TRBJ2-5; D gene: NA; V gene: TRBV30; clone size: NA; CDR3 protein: CAWTPWGELETQYF; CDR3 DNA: TGTGCCTGGACTCCTTGGGGGGAGTTGGAGACCCAGTACTTC
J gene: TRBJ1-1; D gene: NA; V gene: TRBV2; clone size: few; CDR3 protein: CASTTGGRGTEAFF; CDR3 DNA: TGTGCCAGCACGACCGGGGGCAGGGGCACTGAAGCTTTCTTT
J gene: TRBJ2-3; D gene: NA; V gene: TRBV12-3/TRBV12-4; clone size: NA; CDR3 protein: CASSLTGPSTQYF; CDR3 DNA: TGTGCCAGCAGTTTGACGGGTCCGAGTACGCAGTATTTT
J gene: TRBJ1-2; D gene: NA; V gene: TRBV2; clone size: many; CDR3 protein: CASSLSGVPYGYTF; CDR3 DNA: TGTGCCAGCAGCTTATCGGGAGTTCCCTATGGCTACACCTTC
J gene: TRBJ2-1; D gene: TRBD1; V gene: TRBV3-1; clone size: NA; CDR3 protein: CASSLGQGPNEQFF; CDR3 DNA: TGTGCCAGCAGCCTGGGACAGGGTCCCAATGAGCAGTTCTTC
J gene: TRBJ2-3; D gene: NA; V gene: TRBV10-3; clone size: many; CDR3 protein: CATSQGGPTDTQYF; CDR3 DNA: TGTGCCACCAGTCAAGGGGGGCCCACAGATACGCAGTATTTT
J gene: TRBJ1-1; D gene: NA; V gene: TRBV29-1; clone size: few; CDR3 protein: CSVEQNTEAFF; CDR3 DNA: TGCAGCGTGGAACAGAACACTGAAGCTTTCTTT
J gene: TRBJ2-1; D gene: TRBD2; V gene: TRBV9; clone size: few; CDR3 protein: CASSVRSGGVSSSYNEQFF; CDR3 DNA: TGTGCCAGCAGCGTCCGTAGCGGGGGCGTCTCAAGCTCCTACAATGAGCAGTTCTTC
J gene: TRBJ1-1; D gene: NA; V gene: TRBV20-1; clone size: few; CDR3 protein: CSANLGGRTEAFF; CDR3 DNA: TGCAGTGCTAATCTCGGGGGGCGAACTGAAGCTTTCTTT
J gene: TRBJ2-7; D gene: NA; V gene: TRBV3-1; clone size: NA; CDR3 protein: CASSPLRATTEQYF; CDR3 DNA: TGTGCCAGCAGCCCCCTACGGGCAACTACGGAGCAGTACTTC
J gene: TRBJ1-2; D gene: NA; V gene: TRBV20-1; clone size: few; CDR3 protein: CSARVGVYGYTF; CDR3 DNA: TGCAGTGCTAGAGTCGGGGTGTACGGCTACACCTTC
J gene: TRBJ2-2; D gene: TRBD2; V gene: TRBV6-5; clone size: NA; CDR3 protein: CASSLESGVTGELFF; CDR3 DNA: TGTGCCAGCAGCCTCGAAAGCGGGGTCACCGGGGAGCTGTTTTTT
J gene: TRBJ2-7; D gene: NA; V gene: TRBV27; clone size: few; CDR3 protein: CASSLKTRTYEQYF; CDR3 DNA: TGTGCCAGCAGTTTAAAGACAAGGACCTACGAGCAGTACTTC
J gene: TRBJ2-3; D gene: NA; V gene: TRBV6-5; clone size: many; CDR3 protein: CASSTLDDTQYF; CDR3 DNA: TGTGCCAGCAGTACACTAGATGATACGCAGTATTTT
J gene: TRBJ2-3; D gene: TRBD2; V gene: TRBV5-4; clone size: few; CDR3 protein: CASRFGGTSGETDTQYF; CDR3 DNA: TGTGCCAGCAGGTTCGGGGGGACTAGCGGGGAAACAGATACGCAGTATTTT
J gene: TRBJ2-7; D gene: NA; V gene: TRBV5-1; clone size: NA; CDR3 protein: CASRQDPGPYEQYF; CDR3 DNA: TGCGCCAGCCGCCAAGATCCTGGACCCTACGAGCAGTACTTC
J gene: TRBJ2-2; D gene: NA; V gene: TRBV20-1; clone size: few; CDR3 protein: CSASQGQLTGELFF; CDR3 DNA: TGCAGTGCCAGCCAGGGGCAATTAACCGGGGAGCTGTTTTTT
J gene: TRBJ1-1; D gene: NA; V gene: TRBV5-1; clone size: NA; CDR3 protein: CASSLVIGGGGTEAFF; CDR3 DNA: TGCGCCAGCAGCTTGGTTATCGGTGGGGGAGGCACTGAAGCTTTCTTT
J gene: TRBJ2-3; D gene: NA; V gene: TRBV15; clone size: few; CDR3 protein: CATSRSPTADTQYF; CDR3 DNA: TGTGCCACCAGCAGATCCCCGACCGCAGATACGCAGTATTTT
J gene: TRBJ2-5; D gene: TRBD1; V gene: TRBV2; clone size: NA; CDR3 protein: CASSNRDRGVETQYF; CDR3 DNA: TGTGCCAGCAGTAACCGGGACAGGGGGGTTGAGACCCAGTACTTC
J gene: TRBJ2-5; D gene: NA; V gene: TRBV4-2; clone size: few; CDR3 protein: CASSRGDEETQYF; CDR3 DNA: TGTGCCAGCAGCCGGGGGGACGAAGAGACCCAGTACTTC
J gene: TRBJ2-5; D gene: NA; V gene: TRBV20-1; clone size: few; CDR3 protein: CSARGALPGETQYF; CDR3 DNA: TGCAGTGCTAGGGGGGCCCTTCCGGGAGAGACCCAGTACTTC
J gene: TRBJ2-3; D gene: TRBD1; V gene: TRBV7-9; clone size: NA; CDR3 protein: CASSERQGGTDTQYF; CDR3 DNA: TGTGCCAGCAGTGAACGACAGGGGGGCACAGATACGCAGTATTTT
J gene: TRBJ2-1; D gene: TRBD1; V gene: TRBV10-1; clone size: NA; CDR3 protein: CASSDGTVYNEQFF; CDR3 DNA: TGCGCCAGCAGTGATGGGACAGTATACAATGAGCAGTTCTTC
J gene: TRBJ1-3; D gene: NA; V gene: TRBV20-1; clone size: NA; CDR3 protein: CSASDGGNTIYF; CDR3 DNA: TGCAGTGCCTCGGACGGTGGAAACACCATATATTTT
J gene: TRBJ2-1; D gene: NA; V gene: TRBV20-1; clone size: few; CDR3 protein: CSAGGGGPQFF; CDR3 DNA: TGCAGTGCTGGAGGGGGGGGCCCTCAGTTCTTC
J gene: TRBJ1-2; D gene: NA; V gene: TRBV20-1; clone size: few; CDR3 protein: CSAPKSSLGYTF; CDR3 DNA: TGCAGTGCTCCAAAGTCGTCACTCGGCTACACCTTC
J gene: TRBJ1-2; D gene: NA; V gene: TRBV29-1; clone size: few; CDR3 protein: CSAGRKIYGYTF; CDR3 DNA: TGCAGCGCCGGACGGAAAATCTATGGCTACACCTTC
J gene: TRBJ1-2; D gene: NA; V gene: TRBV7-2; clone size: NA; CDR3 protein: CASSLHSTGINYGYTF; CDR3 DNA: TGTGCCAGCAGCTTACATTCGACAGGTATCAACTATGGCTACACCTTC
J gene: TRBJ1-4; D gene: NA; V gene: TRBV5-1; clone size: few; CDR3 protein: CATRQNNEKLFF; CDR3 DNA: TGCGCCACCAGACAGAATAATGAAAAACTGTTTTTT
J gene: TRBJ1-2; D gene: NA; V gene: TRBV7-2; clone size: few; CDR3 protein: CASSPRTERNYGYTF; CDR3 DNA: TGTGCCAGCAGCCCGCGGACAGAGCGAAACTATGGCTACACCTTC
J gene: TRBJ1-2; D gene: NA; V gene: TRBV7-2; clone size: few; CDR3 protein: CASSPPGQIYGYTF; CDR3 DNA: TGTGCCAGCAGCCCGCCTGGACAGATCTATGGCTACACCTTC
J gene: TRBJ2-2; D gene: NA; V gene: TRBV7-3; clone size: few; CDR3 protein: CASSLSTVNTGELFF; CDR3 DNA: TGTGCCAGCAGCTTAAGCACAGTGAACACCGGGGAGCTGTTTTTT
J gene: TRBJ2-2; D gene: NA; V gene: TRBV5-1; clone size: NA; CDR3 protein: CASIQTGELFF; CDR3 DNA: TGCGCCAGCATCCAGACCGGGGAGCTGTTTTTT
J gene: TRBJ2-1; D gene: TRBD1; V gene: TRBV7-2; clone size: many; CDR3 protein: CASSLGQSYNEQFF; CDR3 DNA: TGTGCCAGCAGCTTGGGACAGTCCTACAATGAGCAGTTCTTC
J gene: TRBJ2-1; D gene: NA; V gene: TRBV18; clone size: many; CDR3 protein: CASSRDRSYNEQFF; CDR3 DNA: TGTGCCAGCTCACGGGACCGCTCCTACAATGAGCAGTTCTTC
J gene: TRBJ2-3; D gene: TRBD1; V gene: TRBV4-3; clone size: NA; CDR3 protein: CASSQEPGGNTQYF; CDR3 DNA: TGCGCCAGCAGCCAGGAACCAGGGGGAAATACGCAGTATTTT
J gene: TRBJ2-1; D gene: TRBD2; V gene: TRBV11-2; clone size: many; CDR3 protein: CASSPIRGEPYNEQFF; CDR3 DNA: TGTGCCAGCAGCCCAATCCGGGGGGAACCTTACAATGAGCAGTTCTTC
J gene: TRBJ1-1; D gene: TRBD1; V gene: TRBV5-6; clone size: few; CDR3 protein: CASSLGQGAFGTEAFF; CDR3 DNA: TGTGCCAGCAGCCTAGGACAGGGGGCTTTTGGGACTGAAGCTTTCTTT
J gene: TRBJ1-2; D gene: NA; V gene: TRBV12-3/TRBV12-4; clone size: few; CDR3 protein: CASSFIGAGDYGYTF; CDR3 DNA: TGTGCCAGCAGTTTCATCGGGGCAGGAGACTATGGCTACACCTTC
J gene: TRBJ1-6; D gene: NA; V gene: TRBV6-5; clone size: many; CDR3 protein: CASRSYNSPLHF; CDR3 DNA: TGTGCCAGCCGCAGTTATAATTCACCCCTCCACTTT
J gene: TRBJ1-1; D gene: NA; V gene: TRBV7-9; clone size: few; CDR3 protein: CASSLVSADTEAFF; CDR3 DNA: TGTGCCAGCAGCTTAGTCTCGGCGGACACTGAAGCTTTCTTT
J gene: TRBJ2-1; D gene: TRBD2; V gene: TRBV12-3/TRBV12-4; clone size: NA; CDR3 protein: CASSPERGGPSGEQFF; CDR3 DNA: TGTGCCAGCAGTCCGGAGCGGGGGGGCCCGTCGGGTGAGCAGTTCTTC
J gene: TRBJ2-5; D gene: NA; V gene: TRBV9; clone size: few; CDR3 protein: CASSVAEAETQYF; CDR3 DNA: TGTGCCAGCAGCGTAGCGGAGGCAGAGACCCAGTACTTC
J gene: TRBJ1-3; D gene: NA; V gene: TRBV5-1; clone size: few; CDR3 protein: CASSTGTASGNTIYF; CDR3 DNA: TGCGCCAGCAGCACCGGGACGGCCTCTGGAAACACCATATATTTT
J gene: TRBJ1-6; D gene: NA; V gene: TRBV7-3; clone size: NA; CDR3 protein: CASSLTTDSPLHF; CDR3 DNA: TGTGCCAGCAGCTTAACCACGGATTCACCCCTCCACTTT
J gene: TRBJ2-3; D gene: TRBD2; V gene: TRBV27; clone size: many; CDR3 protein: CASSPRTSADTQYF; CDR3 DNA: TGTGCCAGCAGTCCTCGGACTAGTGCAGATACGCAGTATTTT